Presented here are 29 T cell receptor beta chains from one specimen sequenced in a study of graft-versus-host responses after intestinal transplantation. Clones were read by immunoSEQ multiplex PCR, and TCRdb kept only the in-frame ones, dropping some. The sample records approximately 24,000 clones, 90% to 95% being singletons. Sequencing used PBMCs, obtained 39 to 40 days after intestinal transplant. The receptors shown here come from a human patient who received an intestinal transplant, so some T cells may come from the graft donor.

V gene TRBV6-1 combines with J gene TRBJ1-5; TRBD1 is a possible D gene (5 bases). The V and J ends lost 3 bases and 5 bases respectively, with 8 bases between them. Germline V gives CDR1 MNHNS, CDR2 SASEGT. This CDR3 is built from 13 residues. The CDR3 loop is CASSDRAHQPQHF. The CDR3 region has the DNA TGTGCCAGCAGTGACAGGGCACATCAGCCCCAGCATTTT.

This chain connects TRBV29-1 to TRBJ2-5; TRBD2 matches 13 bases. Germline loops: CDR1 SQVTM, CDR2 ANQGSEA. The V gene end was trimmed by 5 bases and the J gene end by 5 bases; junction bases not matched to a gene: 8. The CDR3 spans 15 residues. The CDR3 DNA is TGCAGCGTTAACGGACTAGCGGGAGAATGGGAGACCCAGTACTTC. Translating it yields CSVNGLAGEWETQYF.

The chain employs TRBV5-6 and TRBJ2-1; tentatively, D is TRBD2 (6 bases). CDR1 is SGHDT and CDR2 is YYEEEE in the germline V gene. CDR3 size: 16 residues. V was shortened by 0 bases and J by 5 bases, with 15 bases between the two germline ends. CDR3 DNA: TGTGCCAGCAGCTTGGCGACGGGAGTGGGTCACAATGAGCAGTTCTTC. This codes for CASSLATGVGHNEQFF.

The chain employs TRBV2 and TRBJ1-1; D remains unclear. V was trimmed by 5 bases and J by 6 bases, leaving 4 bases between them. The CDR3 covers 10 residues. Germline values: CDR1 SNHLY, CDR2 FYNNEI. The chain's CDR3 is CASSISEAFF. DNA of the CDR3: TGTGCCAGCAGTATATCTGAAGCTTTCTTT.

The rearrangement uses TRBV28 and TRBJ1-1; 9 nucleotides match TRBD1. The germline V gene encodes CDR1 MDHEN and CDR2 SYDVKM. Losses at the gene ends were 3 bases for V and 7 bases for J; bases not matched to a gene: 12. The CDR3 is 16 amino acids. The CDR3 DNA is TGTGCCAGCAGTTTGGGGTTACAGGGGGCGCCTTTTGAAGCTTTCTTT. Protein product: CASSLGLQGAPFEAFF.

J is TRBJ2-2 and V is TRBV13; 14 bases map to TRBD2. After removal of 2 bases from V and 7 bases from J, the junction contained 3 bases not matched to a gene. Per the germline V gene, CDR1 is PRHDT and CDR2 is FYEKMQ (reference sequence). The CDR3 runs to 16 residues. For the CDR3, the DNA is TGTGCCAGCAGCTTAAGACTAGCGGGAGGGGACGGGGAGCTGTTTTTT. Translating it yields CASSLRLAGGDGELFF.

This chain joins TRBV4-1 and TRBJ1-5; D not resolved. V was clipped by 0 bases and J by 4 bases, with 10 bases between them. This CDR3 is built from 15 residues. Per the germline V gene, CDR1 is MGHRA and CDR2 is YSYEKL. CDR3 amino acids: CASSQDGRINQPQHF. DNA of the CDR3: TGCGCCAGCAGCCAAGATGGGAGAATTAATCAGCCCCAGCATTTT.

In nucleotides, the CDR3 is TGTGCCAGCAGTCTCCGACAGGGGAATCAGCCCCAGCATTTT. Protein sequence: CASSLRQGNQPQHF. V is TRBV27 and J is TRBJ1-5; TRBD1 agrees at 8 bases. The CDR3 loop spans 14 amino acids. Germline CDR1 is MNHEY and CDR2 is SMNVEV (reference sequence). V shed 5 bases, J shed 4 bases, and the junction held 4 bases outside the gene matches.

The CDR3, as DNA: TGTGCCAGCAGTTTAATTGTTAACGGGGACACAGATACGCAGTATTTT. Its protein is CASSLIVNGDTDTQYF. The chain recombines TRBV28 with TRBJ2-3; TRBD2 is a possible D gene (5 bases). The CDR3 contains 16 residues. With 2 bases removed from V and 2 bases from J, the gap between germline ends came to 14 bases. Germline CDR1 and CDR2: MDHEN and SYDVKM.

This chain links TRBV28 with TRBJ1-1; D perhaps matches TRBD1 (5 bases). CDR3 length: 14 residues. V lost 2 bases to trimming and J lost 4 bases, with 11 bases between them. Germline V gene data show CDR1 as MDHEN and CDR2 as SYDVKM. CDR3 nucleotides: TGTGCCAGCAGTTTAGGACATTTAGGCACTGAAGCTTTCTTT. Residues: CASSLGHLGTEAFF.

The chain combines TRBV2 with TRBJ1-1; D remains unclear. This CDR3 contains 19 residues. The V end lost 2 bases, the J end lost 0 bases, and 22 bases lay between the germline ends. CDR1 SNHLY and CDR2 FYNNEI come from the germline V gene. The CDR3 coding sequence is TGTGCCAGCAGTGAACCTATGTGGACCTCGTCATCCATGAACACTGAAGCTTTCTTT. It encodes CASSEPMWTSSSMNTEAFF.

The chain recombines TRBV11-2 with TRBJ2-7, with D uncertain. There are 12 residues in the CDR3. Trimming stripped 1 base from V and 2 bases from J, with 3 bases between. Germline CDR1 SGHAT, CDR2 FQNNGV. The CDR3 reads CASSLGTYEQYF. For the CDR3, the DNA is TGTGCCAGCAGCTTAGGGACCTACGAGCAGTACTTC.

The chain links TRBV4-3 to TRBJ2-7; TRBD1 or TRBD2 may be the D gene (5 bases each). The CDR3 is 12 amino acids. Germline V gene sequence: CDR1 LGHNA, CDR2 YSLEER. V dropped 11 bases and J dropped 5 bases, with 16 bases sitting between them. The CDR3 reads CAVGTARHEQYF. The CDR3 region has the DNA TGCGCCGTCGGGACCGCGAGGCACGAGCAGTACTTC.

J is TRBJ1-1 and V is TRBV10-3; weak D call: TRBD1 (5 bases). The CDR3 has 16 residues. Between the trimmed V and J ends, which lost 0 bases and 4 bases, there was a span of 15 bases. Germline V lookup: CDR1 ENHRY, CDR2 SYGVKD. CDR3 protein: CAISESRPGRGTEAFF. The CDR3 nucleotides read TGTGCCATCAGTGAGTCAAGACCGGGAAGGGGCACTGAAGCTTTCTTT.

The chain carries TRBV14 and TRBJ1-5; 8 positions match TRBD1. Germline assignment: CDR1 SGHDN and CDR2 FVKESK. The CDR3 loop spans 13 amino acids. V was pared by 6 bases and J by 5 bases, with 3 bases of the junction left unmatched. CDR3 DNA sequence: TGTGCCAGCAGAGTACAGGGGGATCAGCCCCAGCATTTT. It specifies CASRVQGDQPQHF.

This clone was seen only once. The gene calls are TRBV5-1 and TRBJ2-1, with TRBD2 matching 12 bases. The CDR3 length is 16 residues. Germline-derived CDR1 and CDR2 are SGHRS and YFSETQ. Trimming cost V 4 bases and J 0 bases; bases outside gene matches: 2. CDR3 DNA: TGCGCCAGCAGCAAGACTAGCGGGAGCTCCTACAATGAGCAGTTCTTC. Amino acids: CASSKTSGSSYNEQFF.

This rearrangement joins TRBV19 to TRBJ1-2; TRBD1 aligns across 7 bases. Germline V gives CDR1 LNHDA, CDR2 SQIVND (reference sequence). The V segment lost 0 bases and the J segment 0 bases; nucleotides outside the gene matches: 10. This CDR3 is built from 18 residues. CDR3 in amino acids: CASSIDGGQVISNYGYTF. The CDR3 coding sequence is TGTGCCAGTAGTATAGATGGTGGACAGGTGATATCTAACTATGGCTACACCTTC.

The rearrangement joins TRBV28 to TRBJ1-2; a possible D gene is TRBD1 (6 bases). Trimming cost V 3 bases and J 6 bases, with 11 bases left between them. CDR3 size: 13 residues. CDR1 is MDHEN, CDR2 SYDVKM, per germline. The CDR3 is CASSLVAGDGYTF. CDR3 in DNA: TGTGCCAGCAGTTTGGTCGCAGGGGATGGCTACACCTTC.

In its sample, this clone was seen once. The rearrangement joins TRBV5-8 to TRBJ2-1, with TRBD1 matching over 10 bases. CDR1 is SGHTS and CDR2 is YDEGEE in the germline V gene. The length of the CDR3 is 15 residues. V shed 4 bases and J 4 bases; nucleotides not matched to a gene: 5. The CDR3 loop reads CASSLGQGTYNEQFF. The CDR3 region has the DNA TGTGCCAGCAGCCTGGGACAGGGGACGTACAATGAGCAGTTCTTC.

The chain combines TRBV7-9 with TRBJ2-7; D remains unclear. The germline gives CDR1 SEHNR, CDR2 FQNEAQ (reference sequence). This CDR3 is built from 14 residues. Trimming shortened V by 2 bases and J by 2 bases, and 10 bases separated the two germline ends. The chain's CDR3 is CASSLTRDPYEQYF. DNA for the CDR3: TGTGCCAGCAGCTTAACCCGAGACCCCTACGAGCAGTACTTC.

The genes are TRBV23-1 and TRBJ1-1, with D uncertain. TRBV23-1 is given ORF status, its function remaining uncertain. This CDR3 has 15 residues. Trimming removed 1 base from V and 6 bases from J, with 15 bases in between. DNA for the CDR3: TGCGCCAGCAGTCAATGGGCAGATGGCGGGTCTGAAGCTTTCTTT. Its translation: CASSQWADGGSEAFF.

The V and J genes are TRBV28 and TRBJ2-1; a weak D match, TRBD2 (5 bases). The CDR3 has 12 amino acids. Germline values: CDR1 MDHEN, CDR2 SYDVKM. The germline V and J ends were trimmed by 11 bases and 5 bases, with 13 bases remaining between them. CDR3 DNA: TGTGCCTTAACGGGGTCAAACAATGAGCAGTTCTTC. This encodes CALTGSNNEQFF.

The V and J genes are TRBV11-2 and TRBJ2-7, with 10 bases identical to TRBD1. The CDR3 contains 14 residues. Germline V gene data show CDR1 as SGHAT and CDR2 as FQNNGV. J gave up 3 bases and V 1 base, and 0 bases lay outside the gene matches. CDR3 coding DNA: TGTGCCAGCAGCTTAGGGACAGGGGGCTACGAGCAGTACTTC. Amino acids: CASSLGTGGYEQYF.

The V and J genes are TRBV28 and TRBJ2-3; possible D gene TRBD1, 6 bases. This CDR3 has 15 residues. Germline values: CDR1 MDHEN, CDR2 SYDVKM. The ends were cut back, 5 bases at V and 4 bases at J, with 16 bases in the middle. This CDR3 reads CASSLRTVVADTQYF. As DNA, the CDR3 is TGTGCCAGCAGTCTTAGGACAGTTGTCGCAGATACGCAGTATTTT.

The CDR3: CATSRDGGAPIPGNQPQHF. For the CDR3, the DNA is TGTGCCACCAGCAGAGATGGGGGGGCTCCCATCCCAGGCAATCAGCCCCAGCATTTT. This chain connects TRBV15 to TRBJ1-5, with a weak D call TRBD1 (6 bases). Trimming removed 0 bases from V and 2 bases from J, with 20 bases in between. Germline lookup yields CDR1 LNHNV and CDR2 YYDKDF (reference sequence). The CDR3 covers 19 residues.

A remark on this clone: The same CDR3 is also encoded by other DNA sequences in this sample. In nucleotides, the CDR3 is TGCGCCAGCAGCCAGTTGGTGGGGCAGGGGGGATATAGCAATCAGCCCCAGCATTTT. As protein: CASSQLVGQGGYSNQPQHF. V usage is TRBV4-1 and J usage is TRBJ1-5; 7 bases map to TRBD1. The germline V gene has CDR1 MGHRA and CDR2 YSYEKL. V trimming: 3 bases; J trimming: 0 bases; junction bases outside the gene matches: 14. The CDR3 is made up of 19 amino acids.

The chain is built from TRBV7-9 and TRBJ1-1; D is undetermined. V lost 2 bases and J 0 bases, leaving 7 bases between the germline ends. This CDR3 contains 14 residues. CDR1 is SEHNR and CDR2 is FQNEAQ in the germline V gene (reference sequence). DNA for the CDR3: TGTGCCAGCAGCTTATTGTGGCTGAACACTGAAGCTTTCTTT. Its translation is CASSLLWLNTEAFF.

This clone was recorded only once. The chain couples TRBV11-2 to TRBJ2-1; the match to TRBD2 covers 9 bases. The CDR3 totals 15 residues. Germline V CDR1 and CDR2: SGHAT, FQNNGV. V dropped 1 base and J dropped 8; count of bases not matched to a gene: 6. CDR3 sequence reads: CASSLALAGRDEQFF. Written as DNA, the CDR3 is TGTGCCAGCAGCTTAGCCCTAGCGGGAAGGGATGAGCAGTTCTTC. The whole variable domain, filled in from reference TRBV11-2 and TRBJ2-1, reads EAGVAQSPRYKIIEKRQSVAFWCNPISGHATLYWYQQILGQGPKLLIQFQNNGVVDDSQLPKDRFSAERLKGVDSTLKIQPAKLEDSAVYLCASSLALAGRDEQFFGPGTRLTVL.

As DNA, the CDR3 is TGTGCCAGAAGCTTGGGACTAGCGGCTTACAATGAGCAGTTCTTC. Protein: CARSLGLAAYNEQFF. The genes are TRBV5-3 and TRBJ2-1; 9 positions agree with TRBD2. TRBV5-3 carries the ORF label, with uncertain function. V was pared by 0 bases and J by 4 bases, with 2 bases of the junction left unmatched. This CDR3 spans 15 amino acids.